This T cell receptor beta chain emerged from a study of PD-L1 blockade in urothelial cancer. Whole-study context: Every 3 weeks, patients received intravenous atezolizumab 1,200 mg, beginning 2014. Study-level results: A pretreatment blood TCR clonality that fell below the median predicted better progression-free and overall survival.

Regarding time point: pretreatment peripheral blood. In the case of this clone: The target antigen is unknown.

The table came from immunoSEQ multiplex PCR; TCRdb's copy has only in-frame clones and leaves some out. The table shows around 70,000 clones, with about four fifths occurring only once. From germline, CDR1 is WNHNN and CDR2 SYGVQD (reference sequence). Losses at the gene ends were 5 bases for V and 3 bases for J; bases not matched to a gene: 5. The CDR3 covers 14 residues. The receptor's source is a woman in her 70s with urothelial cancer. Sequenced material: PBMCs, taken around atezolizumab (anti-PD-L1) treatment. The chain links TRBV10-1 to TRBJ2-3, with 7 bases that match TRBD2. The CDR3 region has the DNA TGCGCCAGCAGTAAAGGACTAGAAACAGATACGCAGTATTTT. Its protein is CASSKGLETDTQYF.